This is a list of T cell receptor beta chains from one sample in a study of T cells in Graves' hyperthyroidism and ophthalmopathy. TCRdb ran MiXCR on the multiplex PCR reads and lists one entry per CDR3 protein. The sample gives around 600,000 distinct CDR3 sequences, 14% of which show up once; roughly 6.9% is in the top ten. The sequenced sample was blood. Every receptor here comes from a woman aged 18 to 35 with Graves' ophthalmopathy. CDR3s include the opening cysteine and the closing phenylalanine or tryptophan. The order of the fields is V gene, J gene, CDR3 protein.

v_gene: TRBV20-1; j_gene: TRBJ2-7; CDR3aa: CSASLTTAGLGEQYF
v_gene: TRBV4-2; j_gene: TRBJ2-1; CDR3aa: CASSQDRLARANEQFF
v_gene: TRBV5-1; j_gene: TRBJ2-7; CDR3aa: CASSLAGTDLEQYF
v_gene: TRBV5-5; j_gene: TRBJ1-5; CDR3aa: CASSLVRDRAQPQHF
v_gene: TRBV19; j_gene: TRBJ1-5; CDR3aa: CASSMGTGQSSYSNQPQHF
v_gene: TRBV10-3; j_gene: TRBJ1-3; CDR3aa: CAISESTGRSGNTIYF
v_gene: TRBV6-1; j_gene: TRBJ2-1; CDR3aa: CASTYGRGLNEQFF
v_gene: TRBV5-1; j_gene: TRBJ1-1; CDR3aa: CASKEGSDTEAFF
v_gene: TRBV18; j_gene: TRBJ1-2; CDR3aa: CASSPPGVNYGYTF
v_gene: TRBV6-2/TRBV6-3; j_gene: TRBJ2-7; CDR3aa: CASSSLGSGQGLHEQYF
v_gene: TRBV24-1; j_gene: TRBJ1-4; CDR3aa: CATSARQGAVEKLFF
v_gene: TRBV6-1; j_gene: TRBJ2-3; CDR3aa: CASSEQGRNTQYF
v_gene: TRBV28; j_gene: TRBJ1-2; CDR3aa: CASSLSGGQGDLNGGYTF
v_gene: TRBV19; j_gene: TRBJ1-5; CDR3aa: CASIRRTGVLNQPQHF
v_gene: TRBV9; j_gene: TRBJ2-2; CDR3aa: CASSVGQGASNTGELFF
v_gene: TRBV29-1; j_gene: TRBJ2-7; CDR3aa: CSVEEGQVEGEQYF
v_gene: TRBV9; j_gene: TRBJ2-3; CDR3aa: CASSVGIRTDTQYF
v_gene: TRBV10-3; j_gene: TRBJ2-7; CDR3aa: CAISDGTTGERNEQYF
v_gene: TRBV19; j_gene: TRBJ2-1; CDR3aa: CAKGGAVRYNEQFF
v_gene: TRBV11-2; j_gene: TRBJ2-7; CDR3aa: CASSFGTSGSSEQYF
v_gene: TRBV28; j_gene: TRBJ2-1; CDR3aa: CASSLKAGTYNEQFF
v_gene: TRBV10-3; j_gene: TRBJ2-7; CDR3aa: CAISSDRYEQYF
v_gene: TRBV28; j_gene: TRBJ1-4; CDR3aa: CASSFGQAQSEKLFF
v_gene: TRBV7-8; j_gene: TRBJ2-1; CDR3aa: CASTPERLAGKRNEQFF
v_gene: TRBV5-1; j_gene: TRBJ2-7; CDR3aa: CASSYSSTPSYEQYF
v_gene: TRBV7-9; j_gene: TRBJ2-2; CDR3aa: CASSSGTSVITGELFF
v_gene: TRBV27; j_gene: TRBJ2-3; CDR3aa: CASSSGTGWILWPTDTQYF
v_gene: TRBV4-3; j_gene: TRBJ1-4; CDR3aa: CASSRRHFRDRNEKLFF
v_gene: TRBV11-2; j_gene: TRBJ2-5; CDR3aa: CASRAGGAQYF
v_gene: TRBV24-1; j_gene: TRBJ1-1; CDR3aa: CATSPGQGAVAAFF
v_gene: TRBV5-8; j_gene: TRBJ2-5; CDR3aa: CASSPGEVPETQYF
v_gene: TRBV12-3/TRBV12-4; j_gene: TRBJ2-5; CDR3aa: CASTAGLQETQYF
v_gene: TRBV4-1; j_gene: TRBJ2-3; CDR3aa: CASTPLIRADTQYF
v_gene: TRBV2; j_gene: TRBJ2-1; CDR3aa: CASSELAVGGEQFF
v_gene: TRBV11-3; j_gene: TRBJ2-7; CDR3aa: CASSDPSGYEQYF
v_gene: TRBV20-1; j_gene: TRBJ2-7; CDR3aa: CSARVSGQHTYEQYF
v_gene: TRBV28; j_gene: TRBJ2-7; CDR3aa: CASGRGTSGPYEQYF
v_gene: TRBV18; j_gene: TRBJ1-4; CDR3aa: CASSPSWDRLFF
v_gene: TRBV2; j_gene: TRBJ2-5; CDR3aa: CASAGLAGETQYF
v_gene: TRBV29-1; j_gene: TRBJ2-5; CDR3aa: CSVEDRGRQETQYF
v_gene: TRBV14; j_gene: TRBJ2-1; CDR3aa: CASSWTGLAYNEQFF
v_gene: TRBV9; j_gene: TRBJ2-5; CDR3aa: CASSADRTRQETQYF
v_gene: TRBV2; j_gene: TRBJ2-7; CDR3aa: CASSAPLTGFPYEQYF
v_gene: TRBV7-9; j_gene: TRBJ2-1; CDR3aa: CASSPPRTELNEQFF